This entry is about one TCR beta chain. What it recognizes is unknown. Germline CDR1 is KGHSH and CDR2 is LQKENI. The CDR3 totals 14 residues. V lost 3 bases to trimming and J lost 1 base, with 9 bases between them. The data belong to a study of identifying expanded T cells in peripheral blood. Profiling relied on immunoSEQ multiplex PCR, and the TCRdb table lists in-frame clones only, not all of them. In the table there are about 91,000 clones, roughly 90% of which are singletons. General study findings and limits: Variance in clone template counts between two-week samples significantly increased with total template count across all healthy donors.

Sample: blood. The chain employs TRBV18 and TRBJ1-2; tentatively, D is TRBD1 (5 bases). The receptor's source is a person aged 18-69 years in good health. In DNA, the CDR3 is TGTGCCAGCTCACCCGGGACGGATAACTATGGCTACACCTTC. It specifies CASSPGTDNYGYTF.